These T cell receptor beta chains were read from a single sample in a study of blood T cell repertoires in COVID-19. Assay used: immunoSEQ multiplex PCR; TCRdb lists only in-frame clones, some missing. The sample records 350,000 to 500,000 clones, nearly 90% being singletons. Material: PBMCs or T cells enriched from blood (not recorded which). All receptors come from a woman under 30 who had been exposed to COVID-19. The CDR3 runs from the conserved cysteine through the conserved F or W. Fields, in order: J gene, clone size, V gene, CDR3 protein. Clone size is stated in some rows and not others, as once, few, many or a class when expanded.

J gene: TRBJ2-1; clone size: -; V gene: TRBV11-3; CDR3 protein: CASSPQQPGQGMNEQFF
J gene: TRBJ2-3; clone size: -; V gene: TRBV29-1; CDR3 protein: CSVDSSSTDTQYF
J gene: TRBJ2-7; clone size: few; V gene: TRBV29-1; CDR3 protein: CSAQWSGEQYF
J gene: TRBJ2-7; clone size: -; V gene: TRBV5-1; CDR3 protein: CASSFLQGQNYEQYF
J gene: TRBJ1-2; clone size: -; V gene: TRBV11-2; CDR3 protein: CASSPRDRLYGYTF
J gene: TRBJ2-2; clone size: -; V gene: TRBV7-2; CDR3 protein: CASSWPGQLNTGELFF
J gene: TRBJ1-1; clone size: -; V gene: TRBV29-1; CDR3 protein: CSERGGRPMNTEAFF
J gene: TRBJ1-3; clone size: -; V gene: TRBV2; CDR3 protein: CARAGVSGNTIYF
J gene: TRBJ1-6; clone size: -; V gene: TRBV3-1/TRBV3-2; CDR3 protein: CASSLRVSPLHF
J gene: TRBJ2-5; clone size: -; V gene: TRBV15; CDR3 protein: CATSSRGTSGQETQYF
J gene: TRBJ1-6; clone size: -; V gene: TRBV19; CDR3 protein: CASSARTRSSYNSPLHF
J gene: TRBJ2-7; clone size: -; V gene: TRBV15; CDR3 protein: CATSREYSPYEQYF
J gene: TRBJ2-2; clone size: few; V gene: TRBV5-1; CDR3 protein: CASSKEGLAKVAGELFF
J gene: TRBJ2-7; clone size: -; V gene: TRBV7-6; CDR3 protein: CASSLDITGGSSYEQYF
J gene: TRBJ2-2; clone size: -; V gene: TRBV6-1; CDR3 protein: CASSESRGAGTGELFF
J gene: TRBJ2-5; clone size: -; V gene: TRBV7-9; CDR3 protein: CASSLDPGTGWETQYF
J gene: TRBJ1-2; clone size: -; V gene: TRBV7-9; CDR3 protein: CASSPSLSGGRAYGYTF
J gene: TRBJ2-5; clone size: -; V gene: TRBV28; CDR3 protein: CASSSTSGKETQYF
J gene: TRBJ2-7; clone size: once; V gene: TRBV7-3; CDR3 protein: CASSPAGGLPYEQYF
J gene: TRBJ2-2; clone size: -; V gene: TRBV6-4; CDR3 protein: CASSVDLNTGELFF
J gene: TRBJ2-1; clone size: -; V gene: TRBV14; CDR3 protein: CASSQDLGNPFNEQFF
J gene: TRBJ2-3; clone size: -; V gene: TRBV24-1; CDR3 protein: CATSRQGAGDTQYF
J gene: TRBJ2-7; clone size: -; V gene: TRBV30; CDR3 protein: CAWSSGTGLALSTGSYEQYF
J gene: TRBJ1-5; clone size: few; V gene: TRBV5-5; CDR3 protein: CASSPGHSVQPQHF
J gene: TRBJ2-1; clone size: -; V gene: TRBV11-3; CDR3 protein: CASSHGTPEQFF
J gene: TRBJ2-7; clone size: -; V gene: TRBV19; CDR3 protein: CASSMGLAGQSYEQYF
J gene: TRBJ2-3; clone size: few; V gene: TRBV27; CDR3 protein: CASSKDRSTDTQYF
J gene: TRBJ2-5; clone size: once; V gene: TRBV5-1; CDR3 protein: CASSFNGQGQETQYF
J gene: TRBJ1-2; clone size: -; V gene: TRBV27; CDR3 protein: CASSFLTGVSGYTF
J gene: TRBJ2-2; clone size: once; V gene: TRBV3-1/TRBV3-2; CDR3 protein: CASSQPQGLANTGELFF
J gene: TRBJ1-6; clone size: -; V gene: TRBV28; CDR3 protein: CASSIHPGQGHGSPLHF
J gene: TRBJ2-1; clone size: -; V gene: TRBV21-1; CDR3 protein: CASSKPGLAGVSSYNEQFF
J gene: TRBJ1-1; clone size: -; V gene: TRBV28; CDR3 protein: CASSFSLEAFF
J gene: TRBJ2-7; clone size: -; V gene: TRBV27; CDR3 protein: CASRLGDEQYF
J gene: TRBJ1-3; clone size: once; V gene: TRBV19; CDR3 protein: CASSIVRDDTSGNTIYF
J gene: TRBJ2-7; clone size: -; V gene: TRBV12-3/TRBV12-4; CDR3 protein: CASSTGTPYEQYF
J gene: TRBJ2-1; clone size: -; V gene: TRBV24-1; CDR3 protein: CATSDAHGGRLNEQFF
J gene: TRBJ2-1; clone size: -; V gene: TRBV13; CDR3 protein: CASSPLGGASYNEQFF
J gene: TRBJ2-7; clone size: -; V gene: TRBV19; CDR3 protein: CASSIGGGAFEQYF
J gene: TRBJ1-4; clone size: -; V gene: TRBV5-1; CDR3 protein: CASSLRAGTGATNEKLFF
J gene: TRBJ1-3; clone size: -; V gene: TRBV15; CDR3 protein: CATSRDGTGGLGNTIYF
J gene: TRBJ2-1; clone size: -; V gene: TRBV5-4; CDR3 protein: CASSLVLAGVNEQFF
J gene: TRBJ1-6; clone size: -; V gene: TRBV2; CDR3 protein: CASSDTGGQSPLHF
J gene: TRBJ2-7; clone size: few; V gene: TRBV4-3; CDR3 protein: CASSQGPQGEQYF
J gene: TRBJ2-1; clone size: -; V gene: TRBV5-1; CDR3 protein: CASGGTSGVSYNEQFF
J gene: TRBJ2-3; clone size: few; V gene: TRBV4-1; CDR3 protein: CASSQVPAGERTTDTQYF
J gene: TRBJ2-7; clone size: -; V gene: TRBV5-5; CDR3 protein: CASSLGGPAGIYEQYF
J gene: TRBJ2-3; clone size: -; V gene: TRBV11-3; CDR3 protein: CASSFLPPDTQYF
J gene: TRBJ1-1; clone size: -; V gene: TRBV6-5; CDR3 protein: CATLGQGARTEAFF